This TCR beta chain was sequenced during a study of MAIT cells during Salmonella Paratyphi A infection (dated by TCRdb to 2016 to 2017). Results the study describes overall, beyond this receptor: The availability of volunteer samples limited the sample sizes, but these sizes were considered adequate to detect differences between groups. MAIT TRBV usage was oligoclonal, favouring TRBV20 and TRBV6, and appeared unchanged by infection. Compared with healthy controls, diagnosed volunteers had more expansion or contraction among the top five MAIT clonotypes (about 0.5 versus 0.13), a finding that suggests the repertoire is reshaped by infection.

The library was produced with 5' RACE. TCRbeta was amplified in two PCR rounds using Phusion High-Fidelity polymerase, and the primers carried sample-specific barcodes. TCRbeta libraries were generated by template-switch cDNA synthesis with SMARTScribe reverse transcriptase and a TRBC-specific primer. The barcoded samples were pooled and then prepared using the NEBNext Ultra DNA Library Prep Kit for Illumina. Sequencing of the libraries took place on an Illumina MiSeq using the MiSeq reagent kit v2, 300 cycles. On the study's bioinformatics: Jemultiplexer was used to demultiplex reads by barcode, and MiTCR with default parameters handled the alignment. Non-functional sequences were removed with VDJtools, and each clonotype was defined by its amino acid sequence, with frequencies calculated from the assigned sequence reads. In the clonal space homeostasis analysis, clonotypes were binned by frequency as over-represented (0.05-1), large, medium and small. Using fastp trimming at Q25 and MiXCR clonotype assembly, TCRdb reanalyzed the public sequencing data and kept in-frame beta chains. Rows with one shared CDR3 protein collapse into an entry with the most common genes and DNA. None of the V and J calls come from the authors' own analysis; TCRdb made them. The sample yields 400 to 600 distinct CDR3 sequences; less than 50% were counted once. The ten largest clones add up to roughly 44% of the sample.

Comment on this clonotype: Its antigen is unknown. No base qualities exist here, and no much larger clone lies one base off it.

There are 18 amino acids in the CDR3, from cysteine to phenylalanine inclusive. Only the CDR3 DNA stays, 54 bases, in frame from base 1. The sample's time point label, in plain terms: healthy control first sampling. MAIT cells were defined as Valpha7.2+ CD161+ T cells and identified and sorted by flow cytometry. The healthy adult controls were either laboratory volunteers or leukocyte cones from the national blood and transplant service. For RNA extraction, between about 4,500 and 10,000 MAIT cells from each sample were sorted straight into RNAqueous-Micro lysis buffer. Unchallenged healthy controls were sampled twice, around 21 days apart, as a control for MAIT repertoire stability. Lymphoprep gradient centrifugation was used to isolate peripheral blood mononuclear cells from blood samples and leukocyte cones. Cell sorting used a BD FACSAria Fusion or BD FACSAria III sorter.

This chain is built from TRBV12-2 and TRBJ2-3; the tabulated D call, TRBD2, remains unverified against the DNA. TRBV12-2 is reported as a pseudogene. What was sequenced was MAIT cells from blood. This sequence was found in an adult in good health. The DNA sequence is as follows: TGTGCAAGTCGCCCCGGGGCGGGACTAGAGGGGGTTTATGATACGCAGTATTTT. It is translated as CASRPGAGLEGVYDTQYF.